This T cell receptor (beta chain) originates from a study of cytomegalovirus exposure and HLA in healthy donors (dated by TCRdb to about 2017). About the investigation overall: An earlier analysis of approximately 640 of the donors reported 276 Gb of sequence data and 120 million or so unique TCR beta sequences from 150 million to 200 million T cells. An early release covering roughly 640 HLA-typed donors comprised around 300 gigabases of sequencing data and around 80 million unique TCR sequences. Of the roughly 400 genotyped donors, approximately 81% were placed in the genetic ancestry cluster associated with self-reported Caucasian donors. The study aimed to test whether cataloging public T cell receptors could reveal signatures of past pathogen exposure. The study profiled the T cell repertoires of hundreds of subjects by immunosequencing and related them to cytomegalovirus serostatus. In addition to the first cohort of 666 subjects, a separate validation cohort of over 90 different subjects was used. The study combined high-throughput TCR immunosequencing, statistical association of individual TCRs with disease status, and machine learning to predict cytomegalovirus infection status. In a later analysis, previously published TCR beta repertoires from 550 to 700 donors were re-analyzed and high-resolution HLA genotyping was added so that TCR occurrence patterns could be studied. Rather than drawing on any new phenotypic data, the later analysis identified candidate immune exposures from TCR beta sequences and the way those sequences occurred across donors. In an earlier analysis of a few hundred of the donors, high-throughput TCR beta sequencing was used to judge whether each TCR beta V gene segment behaved as functional or pseudogenic. Alongside the repertoire data, information on donor age, sex, ethnicity and CMV serostatus was compiled. A later genetic analysis took genome-wide SNP genotypes for about 55% of the 666 donors and used that subset as a discovery cohort. All discovery cohort repertoires had been generated on a single sequencing platform. HLA typing covered class I and class II loci at four-digit resolution. Typing coverage differed by locus: A, B, C, DRB1 and DQB1 were typed in about 620-640 donors, DQA1 in roughly 500, DPA1 in roughly 590, and DPB1 in 450 to 480. Four or five DR-DQ haplotypes were handled as single units for association and clustering because linkage in the cohort was strong. On average, 235,054 unique TCR beta nucleotide sequences were sequenced per donor among fewer than 500 genotyped donors of the cohort, with roughly a sixth of those sequences being non-productive.

General study outcomes and caveats: Sequencing depth was assumed to be roughly uniform across donors in the presence/absence analyses, though that assumption may not hold. A later analysis found that most CMV-associated TCR beta chains appeared HLA-restricted, with HLA associations seemingly driven largely by CMV exposure. Immune exposure information for the cohort was limited to CMV serostatus. A further reported finding was that TCR beta sequences accurately predicted the HLA-A and HLA-B alleles for most subjects in the first cohort. In a later genetic analysis, a missense DCLRE1C variant was associated with V-gene and J-gene trimming of TCR beta chains, and the association was replicated in an independent cohort. When HLA alleles, especially DR and DQ, strongly co-occurred, TCR associations were difficult to assign to individual alleles. In a later analysis, the rate of TCR association differed among HLA loci, with DRB1 alleles having the most associated TCRs and HLA-C alleles having the fewest. Some IMGT-functional V segments, including TRBV6-2 and TRBV6-3, could not be told apart with the 87-base-pair reads, so those segments were excluded. According to a later analysis, parvovirus B19, influenza, CMV and Epstein-Barr virus appeared linked to several top co-occurrence clusters. Only TCR beta chains were sequenced in this cohort, and the absence of alpha or paired-chain data limited detectable features. A total of 164 TCR beta chains were listed by the study as associated with cytomegalovirus. In an earlier analysis of 450 to 750 of the donors, most TCR beta V segments appeared in productive rearrangements about 87% or about 30% of the time, broadly matching IMGT annotations. Specific HLA alleles were associated with some 15,000 TCR beta sequences at a false discovery rate of 0.05 in a later analysis. A group of highly shared sequence variants was considered likely to be a technical artifact of the sequencing pipeline. Across donors, most TCR sequences were observed very rarely, whereas some public TCRs were present in many individuals. A later genetic analysis reported fewer N-insertions in productive TCRs among donors in an Asian-associated ancestry cluster than the roughly 620-donor mean. Because counts were too low, more than 15 rarely observed V segments, including chromosome 9 orphons, were excluded from the earlier analysis of 587 of the donors. Correlated functional status among segregating V segments might be attributable to linkage disequilibrium, but an unknown experimental factor could not be ruled out. A later analysis found that HLA-associated TCR beta chains were more clonally expanded and had lower generation probabilities than equally common non-associated chains. Cytomegalovirus status was reported to be diagnosed by the classifier with high specificity and sensitivity in both the original and validation cohorts. The authors suggested that the approach could potentially be extended to other disease states and immunological phenotypes. Because HLA typing was missing for some donors at each locus, association tests included only the typed subset. In vitro tests confirmed that a few of the cytomegalovirus-associated TCR beta chains recognize cytomegalovirus antigens.

Preparation of the library involved the immunoSEQ multiplex PCR assay. A mixture of 60 forward primers for TCR Vbeta segments and 13 reverse primers for TCR Jbeta segments was used in the multiplex PCR. The CDR3 region of rearranged TCR beta genes was amplified from genomic DNA by a multiplex PCR assay. The Illumina HiSeq System was used to sequence the amplified TCR beta libraries as 87-base-pair reads. Concerning the study's data processing: Across the roughly 700 repertoires, a later analysis counted 80 million or so unique TCR beta chains, 9 million to 14 million of which were shared by at least two donors. Raw reads were error-corrected and collapsed into unique sequences by a nearest-neighbor algorithm in which closely related sequences were merged to remove PCR and sequencing errors. V, D and J gene segments were assigned by aligning CDR3 sequences to IMGT reference sequences. For a sequence to be retained, at least a six-nucleotide match to both a V gene segment and a J gene segment was required. Rearrangements were called productive when the CDR3 lacked stop codons and stayed in frame with V and J; all others were non-productive. Following IMGT convention, CDR3 was defined as the stretch from the second conserved V-encoded cysteine to the conserved J-encoded phenylalanine. The earlier analysis of some 540 of the donors excluded any sequence lacking an unambiguous match to a single V gene segment. In an earlier analysis of around 600 of the donors, V segments were called functional above 56.7% productive rearrangements and were called segregating when the between-donor standard deviation exceeded 5%. A statistical classification framework was developed to diagnose cytomegalovirus status using the catalog of TCR beta chain sequences. In a later analysis, V and J genes were assigned by comparing TCR nucleotide sequences against IMGT/GENE-DB human TR gene sequences. A later analysis assigned CDR3 sequences and most-parsimonious VDJ recombination scenarios with the TCRdist pipeline. A later analysis defined each TCR beta chain by its CDR3 amino acid sequence plus V-gene family, and excluded reads lacking a unique V-gene family. To address suspected cross-contamination and a sequencing artifact, a later analysis removed approximately 600 highly shared, low-generation-probability nucleotide sequences. A later analysis calculated a clonal expansion index for each public chain from normalized within-repertoire ranks of inferred template counts. A later analysis computed generation probabilities with a VDJ recombination model fitted to out-of-frame rearrangements, and checked the results against IGoR. A later analysis scored TCR-TCR, TCR-HLA and TCR-CMV co-occurrence with hypergeometric tests, applying a repertoire-size bias correction to TCR pairs. A later analysis estimated false discovery rates by permuting HLA or CMV assignments 20 times. In a later analysis, co-occurring TCRs were grouped with DBSCAN, and TCRdist sequence similarity was added when clustering was performed within HLA-allele-positive subsets. Repertoires with fewer than 30,000 or more than 120,000 public chains were left out of co-occurrence clustering, as were five repertoires with anomalous nucleotide sharing. Here the immuneACCESS table is served through TCRdb, limited to in-frame sequences with V and J called. Missing clones are a known gap in these copies; in checked studies unresolved V genes cover under half, and the rest lacks a known reason. The D gene and trimming were derived from the DNA, and the V and J assignments and clone size from that table. Here the sample has 120,000 or so clones; approximately 77% occur a single time. The top ten hold 1.8% of the sample.

As regards this clone: Its antigen remains unidentified. Within one base of it there is no much larger clone, and no base qualities were kept.

The cohort was made up of 666 healthy bone marrow donors. Cohort members were all nominally healthy when sampled, although unrecorded immune exposures were likely present. The donor was CMV seronegative and belonged to the group of under 400 seronegative cohort members. Each donor provided a peripheral blood sample, and peripheral blood mononuclear cells were used for TCR beta sequencing. Genomic DNA was extracted from the blood cell samples with the Qiagen DNeasy Blood Extraction Kit. There are 14 amino acids in the CDR3, from cysteine to phenylalanine inclusive. Of the read, only the CDR3 DNA is kept; its 42 bases are in frame from base 1. V and J lose 11 bases and 1 base, and a span of 17 bases separates them. The germline V gene specifies MNHNS as CDR1 and SASEGT as CDR2.

The source of this sequence is a man aged 18 to 30 in good health and CMV-seronegative. The material sequenced was PBMCs. The receptor chain draws on TRBV6-1 and TRBJ1-1; the D gene is perhaps TRBD1, on 6 matching bases. The CDR3 corresponds to CACRVNRENTEAFF. The DNA sequence is TGTGCCTGCCGCGTTAACAGGGAGAACACTGAAGCTTTCTTT.